Below, 5 T cell receptor beta chains from the same sample are listed, as sequenced in a study of Ad26.COV2.S vaccination and SARS-CoV-2 variants (TCRdb year 2021). Reading the label with the study, this specimen's treatment or condition is: roughly 20 received Ad26.COV2.S at low or high dose, single or two shots; about 5 received placebo; per-sample allocation not given. For vaccine and placebo recipients, repertoires were sequenced using samples collected on day 63 after the first injection. The library came from the immunoSEQ multiplex PCR assay. The immuneACCESS repertoire file appears here via TCRdb, limited to in-frame rearrangements. These files lack a portion of the clones; in checked studies, under half of the deficit traces to unresolved V genes, and the cause of the others is not known. This sample lists around 340,000 clones; roughly 89% were detected once. The ten largest make up roughly 5% of the sample.

The sample was peripheral blood, taken in a trial of Ad26.COV2.S vaccine versus placebo. Receptor source: a person aged 18 to 65 who received the Ad26.COV2.S COVID-19 vaccine or a placebo.

On this clone itself: A much larger clone differs by one base, so this may be a read error. V gene TRBV7-3 combines with J gene TRBJ1-1; unclear D gene. The CDR3 sequence is 13 residues long. V was trimmed by 4 bases and J by 0 bases, leaving 6 bases between them. CDR1 SGHTA and CDR2 FQGTGA come from the germline V gene. The CDR3 DNA reads as TGTGCCAGCAGCTCGTCAGTGAACACTGAAGCTTTCTTT. Translated: CASSSSVNTEAFF.

The CDR3 here is CASSQDIPGLAGSGELFF. As DNA, the CDR3 is TGTGCCAGCAGCCAAGATATACCTGGACTAGCGGGAAGTGGGGAGCTGTTTTTT. The chain employs TRBV3-1 (or the pseudogene TRBV3-2) and TRBJ2-2; 12 nucleotides align to TRBD2. With V trimmed by 0 bases and J by 8 bases, 10 bases remained unmatched. CDR1 and CDR2 (germline): LGHDT, YNNKEL (reference sequence). This CDR3 region has 18 residues.

This clone appeared once. The rearrangement links TRBV30 to TRBJ1-5; TRBD1 is a possible D gene (5 bases). Trimming removed 0 bases from V and 4 bases from J, with 13 bases in between. This CDR3 spans 15 amino acids. CDR1 and CDR2 (germline): GTSNPN, SVGIG (reference sequence). CDR3 DNA sequence: TGTGCCTGGAGTGTATATCCGGGGGGAAATCAGCCCCAGCATTTT. Translated, it gives CAWSVYPGGNQPQHF.

CDR3: CASRPVTGGTEAFF. The CDR3 nucleotides read TGCGCCAGCAGGCCTGTGACCGGGGGGACTGAAGCTTTCTTT. This sequence joins TRBV5-1 and TRBJ1-1; possibly TRBD1 for D (5 bases). V was shortened by 5 bases and J by 5 bases, with 16 bases between the two germline ends. The CDR3 has 14 residues. Germline CDR1 is SGHRS and CDR2 is YFSETQ.

V and J are TRBV25-1 and TRBJ1-5; D remains ambiguous. The germline V and J ends were trimmed by 4 bases and 1 base, with 8 bases remaining between them. CDR3 size: 14 residues. Germline loops: CDR1 MGHDK, CDR2 SYGVNS. The CDR3 loop is CASSVSGSNQPQHF. The CDR3, as DNA: TGTGCCAGCAGTGTATCGGGGAGCAATCAGCCCCAGCATTTT.